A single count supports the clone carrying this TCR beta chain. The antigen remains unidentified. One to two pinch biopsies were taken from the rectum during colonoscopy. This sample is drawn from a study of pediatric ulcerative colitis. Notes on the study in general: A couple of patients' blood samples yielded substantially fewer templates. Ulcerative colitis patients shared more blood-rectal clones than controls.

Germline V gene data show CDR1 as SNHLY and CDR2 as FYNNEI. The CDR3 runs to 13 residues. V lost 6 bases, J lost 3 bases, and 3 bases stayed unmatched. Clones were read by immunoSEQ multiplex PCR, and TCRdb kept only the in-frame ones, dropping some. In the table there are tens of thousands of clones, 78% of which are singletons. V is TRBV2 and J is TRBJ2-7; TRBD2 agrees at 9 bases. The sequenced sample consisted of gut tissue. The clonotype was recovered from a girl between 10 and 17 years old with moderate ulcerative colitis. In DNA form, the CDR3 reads TGTGCCAGCAGAGCGGGAGGCCACTACGAGCAGTACTTC. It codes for CASRAGGHYEQYF.